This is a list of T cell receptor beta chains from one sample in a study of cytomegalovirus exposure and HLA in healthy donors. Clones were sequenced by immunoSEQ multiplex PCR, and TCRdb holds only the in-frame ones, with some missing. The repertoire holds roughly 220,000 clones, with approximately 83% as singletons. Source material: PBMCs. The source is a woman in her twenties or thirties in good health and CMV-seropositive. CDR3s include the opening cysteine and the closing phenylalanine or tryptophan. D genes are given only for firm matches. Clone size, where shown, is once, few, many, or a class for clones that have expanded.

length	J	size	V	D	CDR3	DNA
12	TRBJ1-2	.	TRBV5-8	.	CASSEGSLQPNF	TGTGCCAGCAGCGAAGGGTCCCTACAGCCAAACTTC
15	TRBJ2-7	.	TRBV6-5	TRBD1	CASSYSGTGNYEQYF	TGTGCCAGCAGTTACTCGGGGACAGGGAACTACGAGCAGTACTTC
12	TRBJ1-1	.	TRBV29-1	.	CSVEGINTEAFF	TGCAGCGTTGAAGGGATTAACACTGAAGCTTTCTTT
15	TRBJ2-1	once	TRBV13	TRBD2	CASSLGLGGYNEQFF	TGTGCCAGCAGCCTGGGACTAGGAGGTTACAATGAGCAGTTCTTC
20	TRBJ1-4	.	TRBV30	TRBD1	CAWTPPPGQGLGGFGEKLFF	TGTGCCTGGACCCCACCGCCGGGACAGGGTCTAGGTGGGTTTGGTGAAAAACTGTTTTTT
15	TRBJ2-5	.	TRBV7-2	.	CASSFRGGEGMAQYF	TGTGCCAGCAGCTTTAGGGGGGGGGAGGGTATGGCCCAGTACTTC
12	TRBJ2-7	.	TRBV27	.	CASSNRGYEQYF	TGTGCCAGCAGTAACCGGGGCTACGAGCAGTACTTC
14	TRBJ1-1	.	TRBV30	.	CAWSEIVDATEAFF	TGTGCCTGGAGTGAAATCGTAGATGCCACTGAAGCTTTCTTT
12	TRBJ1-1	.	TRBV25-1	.	CASSERGTEAFF	TGTGCCAGCAGTGAACGGGGGACTGAAGCTTTCTTT
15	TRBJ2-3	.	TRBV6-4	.	CASSEREGSTDTQYF	TGTGCCAGCAGTGAGCGGGAAGGGAGCACAGATACGCAGTATTTT
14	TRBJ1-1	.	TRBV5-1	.	CASSLADLNTEAFF	TGCGCCAGCAGCTTGGCAGACTTGAACACTGAAGCTTTCTTT
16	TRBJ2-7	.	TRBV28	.	CASSFNPAGIAYEQYF	TGTGCCAGCAGTTTCAACCCTGCGGGTATCGCCTACGAGCAGTACTTC
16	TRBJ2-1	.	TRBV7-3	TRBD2	CASSHSLAGGNNEQFF	TGTGCCAGCAGCCATTCACTAGCGGGAGGGAACAATGAGCAGTTCTTC
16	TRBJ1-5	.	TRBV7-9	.	CASSLSENGINQPQHF	TGTGCCAGCAGCTTATCGGAAAACGGAATAAATCAGCCCCAGCATTTT
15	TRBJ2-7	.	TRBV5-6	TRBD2	CASKRAGSTSYEQYF	TGTGCCAGCAAAAGAGCGGGATCTACCTCCTACGAGCAGTACTTC
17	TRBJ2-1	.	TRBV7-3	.	CASSSLGLYEAGNEQFF	TGTGCCAGCAGCTCTCTAGGGTTGTATGAGGCCGGGAATGAGCAGTTCTTC
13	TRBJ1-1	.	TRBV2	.	CASSPPGNTEAFF	TGTGCCAGCAGTCCCCCGGGGAACACTGAAGCTTTCTTT
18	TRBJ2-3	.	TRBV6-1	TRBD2	CASSERQLGRERGNTQYF	TGTGCCAGCAGTGAAAGGCAACTTGGGCGGGAGAGGGGCAATACGCAGTATTTT
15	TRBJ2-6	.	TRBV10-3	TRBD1	CAIGTGSSGANVLTF	TGTGCCATCGGGACAGGGAGCTCTGGGGCCAACGTCCTGACTTTC
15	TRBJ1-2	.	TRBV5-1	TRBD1	CASSSRGQGATGYTF	TGCGCCAGCAGCTCTCGGGGACAGGGGGCGACAGGCTACACCTTC
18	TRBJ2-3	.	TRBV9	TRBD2	CASSVEGAAGGGKDTQYF	TGTGCCAGCAGCGTAGAGGGAGCAGCGGGAGGTGGAAAAGATACGCAGTATTTT
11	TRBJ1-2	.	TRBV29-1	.	CSVFGGYGYTF	TGCAGCGTTTTCGGGGGGTATGGCTACACCTTC
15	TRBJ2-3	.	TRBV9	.	CASTVGGTSTDTQYF	TGTGCCAGCACCGTTGGCGGAACTAGCACAGATACGCAGTATTTT
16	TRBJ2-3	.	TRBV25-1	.	CASSDGWMGITDTQYF	TGTGCCAGCAGTGACGGTTGGATGGGCATAACAGATACGCAGTATTTT
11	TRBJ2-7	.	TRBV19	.	CASSRPGEQYF	TGTGCCAGTAGCCGACCGGGCGAGCAGTACTTC
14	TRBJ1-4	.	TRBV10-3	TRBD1	CAISPGQQNEKLFF	TGTGCCATCAGTCCGGGACAGCAAAATGAAAAACTGTTTTTT